This TCR beta chain was retrieved from a study of radiation and T cells in renal cell carcinoma. Study overall: Nephrectomy followed 15 Gy stereotactic body radiation by 4 weeks. Study-level results: In blood, top tumor clones expanded by 2 weeks, shrinking by 4.

This sample's time point: blood 2 weeks post-SBRT. Noted treatment: 15 Gy SBRT to primary tumor, nephrectomy 4 weeks later. Serial blood draws occurred at baseline and 2 and 4 weeks post-SBRT. This clone has only one observation. The antigen is unknown. TCRdb keeps only in-frame clones here, not all; method: immunoSEQ multiplex PCR. Here the sample spans some 120,000 clones, around 89% being singletons. This CDR3 has 13 amino acids. This material consisted of blood, taken from a patient whose treatment included radiotherapy and nephrectomy. The chain is built from TRBV21-1 and TRBJ1-1. TRBV21-1 is an annotated pseudogene. The source is a woman in her sixties or seventies with renal cell carcinoma. The DNA for the CDR3 is TGTGCCAGCAGCATAGAGGGCAGCACTGAAGCTTTCTTT. Protein product: CASSIEGSTEAFF.